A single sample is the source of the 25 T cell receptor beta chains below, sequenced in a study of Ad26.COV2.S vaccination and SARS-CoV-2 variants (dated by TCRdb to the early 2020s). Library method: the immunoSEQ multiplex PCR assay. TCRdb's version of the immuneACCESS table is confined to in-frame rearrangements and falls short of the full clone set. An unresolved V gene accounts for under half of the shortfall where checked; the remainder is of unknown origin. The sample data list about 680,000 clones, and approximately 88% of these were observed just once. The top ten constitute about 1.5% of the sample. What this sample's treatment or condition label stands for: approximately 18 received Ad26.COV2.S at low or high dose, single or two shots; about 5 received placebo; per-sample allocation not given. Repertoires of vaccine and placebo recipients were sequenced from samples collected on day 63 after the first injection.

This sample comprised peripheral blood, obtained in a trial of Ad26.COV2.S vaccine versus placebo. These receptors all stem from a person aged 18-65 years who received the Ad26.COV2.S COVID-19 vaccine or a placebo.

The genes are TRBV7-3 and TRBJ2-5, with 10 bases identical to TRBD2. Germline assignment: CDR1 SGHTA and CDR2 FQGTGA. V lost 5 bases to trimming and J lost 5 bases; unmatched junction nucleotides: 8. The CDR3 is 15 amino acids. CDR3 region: CASSRTSGARETQYF. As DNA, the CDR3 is TGTGCCAGCAGCCGTACTAGCGGGGCTAGGGAGACCCAGTACTTC.

Here the CDR3 DNA reads TGCAGCGGAGACAGGAGCACAGATACGCAGTATTTT. It codes for CSGDRSTDTQYF. This rearrangement joins TRBV29-1 to TRBJ2-3; possibly TRBD1 for D (6 bases). V was shortened by 7 bases and J by 0 bases, with 8 bases between the two germline ends. The CDR3 covers 12 residues. Germline V gene lookup returns CDR1 SQVTM and CDR2 ANQGSEA.

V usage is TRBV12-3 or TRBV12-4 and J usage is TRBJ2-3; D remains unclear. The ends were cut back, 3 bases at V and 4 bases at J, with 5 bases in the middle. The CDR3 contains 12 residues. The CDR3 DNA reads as TGTGCCAGCAGTTTGACGGCAGATACGCAGTATTTT. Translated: CASSLTADTQYF.

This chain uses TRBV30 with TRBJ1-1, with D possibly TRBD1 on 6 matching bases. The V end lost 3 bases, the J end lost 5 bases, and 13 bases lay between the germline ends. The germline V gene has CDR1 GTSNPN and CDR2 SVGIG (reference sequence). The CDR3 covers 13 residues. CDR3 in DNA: TGTGCCTGGAGACCAAGGGGGGCAACTGAAGCTTTCTTT. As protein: CAWRPRGATEAFF.

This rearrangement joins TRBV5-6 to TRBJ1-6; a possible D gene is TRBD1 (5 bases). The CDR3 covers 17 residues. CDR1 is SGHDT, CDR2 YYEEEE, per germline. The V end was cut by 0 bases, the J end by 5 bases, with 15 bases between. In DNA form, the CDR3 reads TGTGCCAGCAGCTTGGCCCGAGCAGGGTATCATAATTCACCCCTCCACTTT. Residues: CASSLARAGYHNSPLHF.

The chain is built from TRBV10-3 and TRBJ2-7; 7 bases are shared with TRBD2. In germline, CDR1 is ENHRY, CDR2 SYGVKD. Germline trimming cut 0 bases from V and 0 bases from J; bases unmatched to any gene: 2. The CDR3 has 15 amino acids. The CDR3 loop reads CAISESGGSSYEQYF. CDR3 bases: TGTGCCATCAGTGAGTCCGGGGGGAGCTCCTACGAGCAGTACTTC.

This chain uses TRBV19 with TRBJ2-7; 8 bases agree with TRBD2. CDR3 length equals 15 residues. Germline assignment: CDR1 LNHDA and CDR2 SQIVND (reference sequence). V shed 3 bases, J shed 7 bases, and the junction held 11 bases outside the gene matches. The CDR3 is CASSIVDTGGGEQYF. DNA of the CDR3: TGTGCCAGTAGTATCGTGGACACCGGGGGGGGAGAGCAGTACTTC.

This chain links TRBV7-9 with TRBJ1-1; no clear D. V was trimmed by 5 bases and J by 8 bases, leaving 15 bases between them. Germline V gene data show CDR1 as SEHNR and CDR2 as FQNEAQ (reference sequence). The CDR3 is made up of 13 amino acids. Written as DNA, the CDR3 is TGTGCCAGCAGCCCCTCGGAGTTGCCCGAAGCTTTCTTT. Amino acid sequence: CASSPSELPEAFF. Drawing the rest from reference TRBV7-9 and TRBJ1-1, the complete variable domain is DTGVSQNPRHKITKRGQNVTFRCDPISEHNRLYWYRQTLGQGPEFLTYFQNEAQLEKSRLLSDRFSAERPKGSFSTLEIQRTEQGDSAMYLCASSPSELPEAFFGQGTRLTVV.

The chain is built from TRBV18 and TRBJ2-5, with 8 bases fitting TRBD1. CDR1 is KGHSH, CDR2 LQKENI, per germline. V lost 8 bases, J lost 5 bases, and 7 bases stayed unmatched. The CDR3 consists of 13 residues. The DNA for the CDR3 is TGTGCCAGCCGTGGACAGGGATGGGAGACCCAGTACTTC. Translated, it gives CASRGQGWETQYF.

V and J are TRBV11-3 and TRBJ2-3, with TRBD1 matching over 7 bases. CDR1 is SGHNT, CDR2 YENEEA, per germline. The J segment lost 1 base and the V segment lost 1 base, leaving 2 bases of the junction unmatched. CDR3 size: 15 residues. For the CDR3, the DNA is TGTGCCAGCAGCTTAGGCGGACAGGGCACAGATACGCAGTATTTT. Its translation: CASSLGGQGTDTQYF.

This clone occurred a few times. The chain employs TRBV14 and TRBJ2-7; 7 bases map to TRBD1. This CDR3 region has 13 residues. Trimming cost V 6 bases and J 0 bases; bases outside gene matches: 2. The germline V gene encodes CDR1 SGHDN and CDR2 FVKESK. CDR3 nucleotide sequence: TGTGCCAGCAGTGACAGGGTCTCCTACGAGCAGTACTTC. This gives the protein CASSDRVSYEQYF.

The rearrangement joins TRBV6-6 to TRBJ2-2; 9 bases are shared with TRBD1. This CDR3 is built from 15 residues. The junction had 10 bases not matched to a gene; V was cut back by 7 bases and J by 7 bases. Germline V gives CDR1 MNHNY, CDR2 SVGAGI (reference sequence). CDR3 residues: CASTPTGGNFGELFF. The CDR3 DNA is TGTGCCAGCACCCCGACAGGGGGAAATTTCGGGGAGCTGTTTTTT.

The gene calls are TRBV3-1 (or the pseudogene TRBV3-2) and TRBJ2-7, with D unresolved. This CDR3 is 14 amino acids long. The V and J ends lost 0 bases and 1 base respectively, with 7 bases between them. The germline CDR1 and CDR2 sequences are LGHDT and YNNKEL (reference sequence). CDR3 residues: CASSQESISYEQYF. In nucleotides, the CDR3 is TGTGCCAGCAGCCAAGAATCCATATCCTACGAGCAGTACTTC.

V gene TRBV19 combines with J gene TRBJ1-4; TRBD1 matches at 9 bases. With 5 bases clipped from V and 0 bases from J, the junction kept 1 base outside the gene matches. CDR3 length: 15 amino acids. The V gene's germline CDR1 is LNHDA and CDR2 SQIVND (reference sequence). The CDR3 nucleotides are TGTGCCAGTAGTGACAGGGGGTCAACTAATGAAAAACTGTTTTTT. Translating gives CASSDRGSTNEKLFF.

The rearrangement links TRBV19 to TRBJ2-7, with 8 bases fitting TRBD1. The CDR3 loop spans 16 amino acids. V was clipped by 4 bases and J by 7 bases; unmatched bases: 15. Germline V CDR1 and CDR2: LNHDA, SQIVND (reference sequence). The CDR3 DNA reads TGTGCCAGTAGTAGATTTCAGGGGGCCTCCAGGTCGGAGCAGTACTTC. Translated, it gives CASSRFQGASRSEQYF.

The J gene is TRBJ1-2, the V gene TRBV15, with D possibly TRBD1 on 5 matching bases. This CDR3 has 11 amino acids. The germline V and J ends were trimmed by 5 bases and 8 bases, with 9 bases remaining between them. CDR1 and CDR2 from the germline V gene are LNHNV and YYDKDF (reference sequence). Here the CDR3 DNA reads TGTGCCACCAGCCGCTCAGGGGGCTACACCTTC. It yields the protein CATSRSGGYTF.

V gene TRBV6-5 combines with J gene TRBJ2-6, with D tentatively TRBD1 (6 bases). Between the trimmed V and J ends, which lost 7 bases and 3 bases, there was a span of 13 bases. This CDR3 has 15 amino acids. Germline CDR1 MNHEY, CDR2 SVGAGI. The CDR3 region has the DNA TGTGCCAGCAAAACAGGGTTTGGTGGGGCCAACGTCCTGACTTTC. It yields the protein CASKTGFGGANVLTF.

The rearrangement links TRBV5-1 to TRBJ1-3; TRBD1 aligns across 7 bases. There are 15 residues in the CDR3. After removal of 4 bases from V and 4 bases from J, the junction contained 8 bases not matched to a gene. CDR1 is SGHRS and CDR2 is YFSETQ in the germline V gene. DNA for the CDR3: TGCGCCAGCAGCACCGGACAGGCGCAGGGAAACACCATATATTTT. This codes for CASSTGQAQGNTIYF. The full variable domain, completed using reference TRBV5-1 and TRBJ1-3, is KAGVTQTPRYLIKTRGQQVTLSCSPISGHRSVSWYQQTPGQGLQFLFEYFSETQRNKGNFPGRFSGRQFSNSRSEMNVSTLELGDSALYLCASSTGQAQGNTIYFGEGSWLTVV.

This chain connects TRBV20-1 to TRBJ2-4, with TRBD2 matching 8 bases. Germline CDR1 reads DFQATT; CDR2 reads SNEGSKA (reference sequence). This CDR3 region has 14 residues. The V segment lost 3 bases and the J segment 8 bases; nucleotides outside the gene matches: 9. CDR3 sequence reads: CSASREGLGDIQYF. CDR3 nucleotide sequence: TGCAGTGCTAGTCGGGAGGGACTTGGGGACATTCAGTACTTC.

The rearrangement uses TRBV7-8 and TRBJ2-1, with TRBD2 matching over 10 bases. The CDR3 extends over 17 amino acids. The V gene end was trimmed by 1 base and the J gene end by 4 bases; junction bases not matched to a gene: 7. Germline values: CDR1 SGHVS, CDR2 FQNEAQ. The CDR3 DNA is TGTGCCAGCAGCTTAGTCGAGCGGGGGGGCCTGTACAATGAGCAGTTCTTC. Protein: CASSLVERGGLYNEQFF.

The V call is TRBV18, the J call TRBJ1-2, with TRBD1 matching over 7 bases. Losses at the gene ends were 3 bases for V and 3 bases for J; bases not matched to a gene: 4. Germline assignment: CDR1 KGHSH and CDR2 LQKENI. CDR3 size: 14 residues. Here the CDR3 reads CASSPGRGDYGYTF. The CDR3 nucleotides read TGTGCCAGCTCACCGGGCAGGGGGGACTATGGCTACACCTTC.

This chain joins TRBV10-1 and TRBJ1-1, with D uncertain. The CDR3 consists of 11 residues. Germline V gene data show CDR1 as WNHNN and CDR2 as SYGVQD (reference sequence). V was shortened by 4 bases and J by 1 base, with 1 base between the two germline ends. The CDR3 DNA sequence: TGCGCCAGCAGTGGGAACACTGAAGCTTTCTTT. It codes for CASSGNTEAFF.

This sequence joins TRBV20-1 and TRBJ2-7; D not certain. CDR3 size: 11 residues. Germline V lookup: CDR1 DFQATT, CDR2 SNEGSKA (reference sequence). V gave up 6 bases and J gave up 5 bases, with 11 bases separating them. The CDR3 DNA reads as TGCAGTGCCCCAAGGGCCGACGAGCAGTACTTC. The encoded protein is CSAPRADEQYF.

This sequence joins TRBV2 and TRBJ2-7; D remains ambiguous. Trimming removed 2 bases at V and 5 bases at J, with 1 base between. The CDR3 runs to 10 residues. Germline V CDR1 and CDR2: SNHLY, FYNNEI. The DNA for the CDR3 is TGTGCCAGCAGTGAAAACGAGCAGTACTTC. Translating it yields CASSENEQYF. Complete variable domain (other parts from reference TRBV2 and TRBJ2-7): EPEVTQTPSHQVTQMGQEVILRCVPISNHLYFYWYRQILGQKVEFLVSFYNNEISEKSEIFDDQFSVERPDGSNFTLKIRSTKLEDSAMYFCASSENEQYFGPGTRLTVT.

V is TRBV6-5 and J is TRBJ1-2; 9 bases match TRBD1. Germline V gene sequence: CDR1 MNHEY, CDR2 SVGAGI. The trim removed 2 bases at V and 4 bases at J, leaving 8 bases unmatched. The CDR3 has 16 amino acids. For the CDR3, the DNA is TGTGCCAGCAGTTACAAACAGGGGGCGCGTATCTATGGCTACACCTTC. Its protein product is CASSYKQGARIYGYTF.